This T cell receptor beta chain was recovered during a study of high-grade serous ovarian cancer treatment subgroups (dated by TCRdb to the early 2020s). A note on the overall study: A mean of around 15,000 reads and more than 7,000 unique TCR beta rearrangements per sample was generated by sequencing. TCR beta repertoires were profiled in patients with high-grade serous ovarian cancer who were grouped, under a laparoscopic triage algorithm, by complete gross resection or by neoadjuvant chemotherapy response. Of the roughly 30 patients in the cohort, around 10 had no residual disease after primary surgery (R0), around 10 were excellent NACT responders, and around 10 were poor NACT responders. Each patient contributed one primary tumor and two metastatic tumor samples, giving 90 samples in total. Overall study outcomes, separate from this receptor: Spatial information was not captured by bulk tumor TCR sequencing, so insight into HGSC tumor complexity and diversity was limited. TCR clonal relatedness was found to be positively correlated with neoantigen level and, by trend, with copy number variation and mutation load derived from whole-genome sequencing. TCR repertoire analyses were focused on CDR3, and CDR1 and CDR2 were not analyzed. Tumors from the same patient had repertoire similarity ranging from about 0.095 to 0.85, while tumors from different patients showed almost no similarity.

From a lookup of the germline V gene (reference sequence), CDR1 and CDR2 are MNHEY and SMNVEV. The CDR3 numbers 14 residues from cysteine through phenylalanine. Only the CDR3 portion is preserved as DNA: 42 bases, with reading frame beginning at the first base. Tumor samples were collected prior to definitive surgery or chemotherapy. The MD Anderson Biospecimen Extraction Resource handled genomic DNA extraction, while the MD Anderson Cancer Genomics Laboratory carried out the TCR sequencing. The 70 to 90 tumor samples underwent high-throughput TCR profiling using ImmunoSEQ. The original pipeline was this. Richness (unique productive sequences), clonality, evenness and relatedness were included as repertoire diversity metrics, and similarity between samples was assessed with the Bhattacharyya coefficient. A sensitivity analysis that removed TCRs with fewer than two reads produced consistent conclusions. What TCRdb holds here is the immuneACCESS table cut down to in-frame rearrangements. Part of the clones is not present; checked against another copy, under half of the missing clones reflect an unresolved V gene, and the others are unexplained. V and J calls and clone size are those listed in that table; D and trimming were worked out from the DNA. This sample lists under 8,000 clones; roughly 78% were detected once. The top ten hold 5.5% to 8% of the sample.

About this clone: This receptor's antigen is unknown. No qualities accompany the bases; no much larger clone lies one base away.

Specimen: tumor tissue. The sequence was collected from a human donor with high-grade serous ovarian cancer. This receptor chain uses TRBV27 and TRBJ2-5; no confident D gene assignment can be made. With the DNA end fitting TRBJ2-7 better, the J assignment may be wrong. The CDR3 loop reads CASTPSGYSYEQYF. DNA sequence: TGTGCCAGCACCCCCTCGGGTTACTCCTACGAGCAGTACTTC.